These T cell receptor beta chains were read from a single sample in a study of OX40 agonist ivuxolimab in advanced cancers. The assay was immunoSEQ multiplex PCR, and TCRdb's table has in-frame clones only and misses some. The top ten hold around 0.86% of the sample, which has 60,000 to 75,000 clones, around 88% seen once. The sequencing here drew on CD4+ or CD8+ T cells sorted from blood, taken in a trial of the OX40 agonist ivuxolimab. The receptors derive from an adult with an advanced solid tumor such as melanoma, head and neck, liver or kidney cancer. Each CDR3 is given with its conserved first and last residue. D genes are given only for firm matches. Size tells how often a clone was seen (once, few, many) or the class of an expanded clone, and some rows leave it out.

CDR3aa: CASSLGTGVNEQFF; CDR3nt: TGTGCCAGCTCACTCGGGACAGGGGTCAATGAGCAGTTCTTC; abundance: .; j_gene: TRBJ2-1; v_gene: TRBV18; d_gene: TRBD1
CDR3aa: CATSRNLNAGANVLTF; CDR3nt: TGTGCCACCAGCAGGAACTTGAACGCTGGGGCCAACGTCCTGACTTTC; abundance: .; j_gene: TRBJ2-6; v_gene: TRBV15; d_gene: .
CDR3aa: CASNPGGDYGYTF; CDR3nt: TGTGCCAGCAATCCAGGGGGAGACTATGGCTACACCTTC; abundance: .; j_gene: TRBJ1-2; v_gene: TRBV9; d_gene: TRBD1
CDR3aa: CASSDSPATEAFF; CDR3nt: TGTGCCAGCAGTGACTCACCGGCCACTGAAGCTTTCTTT; abundance: .; j_gene: TRBJ1-1; v_gene: TRBV6-4; d_gene: .
CDR3aa: CASSLVGGSNTEAFF; CDR3nt: TGTGCCAGCAGCTTAGTAGGGGGTTCGAACACTGAAGCTTTCTTT; abundance: .; j_gene: TRBJ1-1; v_gene: TRBV7-9; d_gene: .
CDR3aa: CASSSDGPSSPLHF; CDR3nt: TGTGCCAGTAGTTCGGACGGGCCGAGCTCACCCCTCCACTTT; abundance: .; j_gene: TRBJ1-6; v_gene: TRBV19; d_gene: .
CDR3aa: CASSSTGGAGYEQYF; CDR3nt: TGTGCCAGTAGTTCGACAGGGGGTGCGGGATACGAGCAGTACTTC; abundance: .; j_gene: TRBJ2-7; v_gene: TRBV19; d_gene: TRBD1
CDR3aa: CASSLGTGASEKLFF; CDR3nt: TGTGCCAGCAGCTTAGGTACGGGGGCGAGCGAAAAACTGTTTTTT; abundance: .; j_gene: TRBJ1-4; v_gene: TRBV11-2; d_gene: .
CDR3aa: CASSEDRGREQYF; CDR3nt: TGTGCCAGCAGTGAAGACAGGGGGCGCGAGCAGTACTTC; abundance: .; j_gene: TRBJ2-7; v_gene: TRBV2; d_gene: TRBD1
CDR3aa: CASSLIGSRDTQYF; CDR3nt: TGTGCCAGCAGCTTAATTGGGAGTAGAGATACGCAGTATTTT; abundance: few; j_gene: TRBJ2-3; v_gene: TRBV7-2; d_gene: .
CDR3aa: CASSLNEGYNEQFF; CDR3nt: TGTGCCAGCAGCCTTAACGAGGGGTACAATGAGCAGTTCTTC; abundance: once; j_gene: TRBJ2-1; v_gene: TRBV5-6; d_gene: .
CDR3aa: CASSFTTGEKLFF; CDR3nt: TGTGCCAGCAGCTTCACTACTGGGGAAAAACTGTTTTTT; abundance: .; j_gene: TRBJ1-4; v_gene: TRBV7-2; d_gene: .
CDR3aa: CASSHSTSPNEQFF; CDR3nt: TGCGCCAGCAGCCACTCTACGTCTCCCAATGAGCAGTTCTTC; abundance: .; j_gene: TRBJ2-1; v_gene: TRBV4-1; d_gene: .
CDR3aa: CASSVNRDNEQYF; CDR3nt: TGTGCCAGCAGCGTAAACCGGGACAACGAGCAGTACTTC; abundance: .; j_gene: TRBJ2-7; v_gene: TRBV11-3; d_gene: .
CDR3aa: CAWRWTGGEAFF; CDR3nt: TGTGCCTGGAGGTGGACAGGCGGTGAAGCTTTCTTT; abundance: .; j_gene: TRBJ1-1; v_gene: TRBV30; d_gene: TRBD1
CDR3aa: CASGNVGSVEQYF; CDR3nt: TGTGCCAGTGGCAACGTGGGCAGCGTCGAGCAGTACTTC; abundance: .; j_gene: TRBJ2-7; v_gene: TRBV19; d_gene: .
CDR3aa: CASSLAGQGAASPLHF; CDR3nt: TGTGCCAGCAGCTTGGCAGGGCAGGGGGCCGCTTCACCCCTCCACTTT; abundance: .; j_gene: TRBJ1-6; v_gene: TRBV5-4; d_gene: TRBD1
CDR3aa: CASSLPGRGSYNEQFF; CDR3nt: TGTGCCAGCAGCTTGCCGGGCAGGGGCTCCTACAATGAGCAGTTCTTC; abundance: .; j_gene: TRBJ2-1; v_gene: TRBV5-6; d_gene: .
CDR3aa: CASRYPGQGIYGYTF; CDR3nt: TGTGCCAGCAGGTATCCGGGACAGGGGATTTATGGCTACACCTTC; abundance: .; j_gene: TRBJ1-2; v_gene: TRBV2; d_gene: TRBD1
CDR3aa: CASSATGAYGYTF; CDR3nt: TGTGCCAGCAGCGCAACAGGGGCCTATGGCTACACCTTC; abundance: once; j_gene: TRBJ1-2; v_gene: TRBV9; d_gene: TRBD1
CDR3aa: CASSQEGRDSGELFF; CDR3nt: TGCGCCAGCAGCCAAGAGGGTCGGGACTCCGGGGAGCTGTTTTTT; abundance: .; j_gene: TRBJ2-2; v_gene: TRBV4-1; d_gene: .
CDR3aa: CASSLTGLYGYTF; CDR3nt: TGTGCCAGCAGTCTGACAGGGTTATATGGCTACACCTTC; abundance: few; j_gene: TRBJ1-2; v_gene: TRBV6-5; d_gene: TRBD1
CDR3aa: CASSVADGKGEKLFF; CDR3nt: TGTGCCAGCAGCGTAGCTGACGGAAAGGGGGAAAAACTGTTTTTT; abundance: .; j_gene: TRBJ1-4; v_gene: TRBV9; d_gene: .
CDR3aa: CASSPPRGEADTQYF; CDR3nt: TGCGCCAGCAGCCCCCCGCGGGGGGAGGCAGATACGCAGTATTTT; abundance: .; j_gene: TRBJ2-3; v_gene: TRBV5-1; d_gene: TRBD2
CDR3aa: CASSQDTMQTQYF; CDR3nt: TGCGCCAGCAGCCAAGATACCATGCAGACCCAGTACTTC; abundance: .; j_gene: TRBJ2-5; v_gene: TRBV4-3; d_gene: .
CDR3aa: CASSFWTSGNEQYF; CDR3nt: TGCGCCAGCAGTTTTTGGACTAGCGGGAACGAGCAGTACTTC; abundance: .; j_gene: TRBJ2-7; v_gene: TRBV10-1; d_gene: TRBD2
CDR3aa: CASSSTAEETQYF; CDR3nt: TGTGCCAGCAGCTCAACAGCAGAAGAGACCCAGTACTTC; abundance: .; j_gene: TRBJ2-5; v_gene: TRBV13; d_gene: .
CDR3aa: CASSRRGLSHKEAFF; CDR3nt: TGTGCCAGCAGTCGACGGGGACTTTCACACAAGGAAGCTTTCTTT; abundance: .; j_gene: TRBJ1-1; v_gene: TRBV6-6; d_gene: .
CDR3aa: CASSLTAGSNEQYF; CDR3nt: TGTGCCAGCAGCTTAACGGCAGGGTCAAACGAGCAGTACTTC; abundance: few; j_gene: TRBJ2-7; v_gene: TRBV7-3; d_gene: .
CDR3aa: CASVYRAAAAGELFF; CDR3nt: TGTGCCAGCGTATACAGGGCGGCGGCGGCCGGGGAGCTGTTTTTT; abundance: .; j_gene: TRBJ2-2; v_gene: TRBV11-1; d_gene: .
CDR3aa: CASSLLPRQGGNEQFF; CDR3nt: TGTGCCAGCAGCTTGCTCCCGAGACAGGGGGGGAATGAGCAGTTCTTC; abundance: .; j_gene: TRBJ2-1; v_gene: TRBV5-8; d_gene: TRBD1
CDR3aa: CASKKTSGTYNEQFF; CDR3nt: TGCGCCAGCAAAAAAACTAGCGGGACTTACAATGAGCAGTTCTTC; abundance: .; j_gene: TRBJ2-1; v_gene: TRBV5-1; d_gene: TRBD2
CDR3aa: CASATGYYNSPLHF; CDR3nt: TGTGCCAGCGCCACAGGGTACTATAATTCACCCCTCCACTTT; abundance: .; j_gene: TRBJ1-6; v_gene: TRBV25-1; d_gene: .
CDR3aa: CASSRGQGYEQYF; CDR3nt: TGTGCCTCCTCACGTGGACAGGGCTACGAGCAGTACTTC; abundance: .; j_gene: TRBJ2-7; v_gene: TRBV30; d_gene: TRBD1
CDR3aa: CASRGRGRSTDTQYF; CDR3nt: TGTGCCAGTAGAGGACGGGGGAGGAGCACAGATACGCAGTATTTT; abundance: .; j_gene: TRBJ2-3; v_gene: TRBV19; d_gene: .
CDR3aa: CASSLLANEKLFF; CDR3nt: TGTGCCAGCAGTTTATTAGCTAATGAAAAACTGTTTTTT; abundance: .; j_gene: TRBJ1-4; v_gene: TRBV28; d_gene: .
CDR3aa: CASSTQDRGRDRELFF; CDR3nt: TGTGCCAGCAGCACCCAGGACAGGGGGCGGGACCGGGAGCTGTTTTTT; abundance: .; j_gene: TRBJ2-2; v_gene: TRBV5-4; d_gene: TRBD1
CDR3aa: CASSQGRIYGYTF; CDR3nt: TGCGCCAGCAGCCAAGGCAGGATCTATGGCTACACCTTC; abundance: .; j_gene: TRBJ1-2; v_gene: TRBV4-3; d_gene: .
CDR3aa: CAGGVRGTDTQYF; CDR3nt: TGTGCGGGAGGGGTGAGGGGCACAGATACGCAGTATTTT; abundance: .; j_gene: TRBJ2-3; v_gene: TRBV6-1; d_gene: TRBD2
CDR3aa: CASSLRNTGELFF; CDR3nt: TGCGCCAGCAGCTTAAGAAACACCGGGGAGCTGTTTTTT; abundance: .; j_gene: TRBJ2-2; v_gene: TRBV5-1; d_gene: .
CDR3aa: CASSPTSGSVGEQYF; CDR3nt: TGCGCCAGCAGCCCGACTAGCGGGAGTGTAGGGGAGCAGTACTTC; abundance: .; j_gene: TRBJ2-7; v_gene: TRBV5-1; d_gene: TRBD2
CDR3aa: CASSLAKAGGDTDTQYF; CDR3nt: TGTGCCAGCAGCTTAGCGAAAGCGGGAGGCGACACAGATACGCAGTATTTT; abundance: .; j_gene: TRBJ2-3; v_gene: TRBV7-8; d_gene: TRBD2
CDR3aa: CASSRTSGYEQYF; CDR3nt: TGTGCCAGCAGTCGGACGTCCGGCTACGAGCAGTACTTC; abundance: few; j_gene: TRBJ2-7; v_gene: TRBV6-1; d_gene: .
CDR3aa: CASSGGGFYQPQHF; CDR3nt: TGTGCCAGCAGCGGCGGGGGTTTTTATCAGCCCCAGCATTTT; abundance: few; j_gene: TRBJ1-5; v_gene: TRBV7-2; d_gene: .
CDR3aa: CASSIGTSGAYEQYF; CDR3nt: TGTGCCAGCAGCATCGGGACTAGCGGGGCCTACGAGCAGTACTTC; abundance: .; j_gene: TRBJ2-7; v_gene: TRBV14; d_gene: TRBD2
CDR3aa: CASSQNPAPDTQYF; CDR3nt: TGTGCCAGCAGCCAAAACCCTGCCCCAGATACGCAGTATTTT; abundance: .; j_gene: TRBJ2-3; v_gene: TRBV4-2; d_gene: .
CDR3aa: CASSLNSPLHF; CDR3nt: TGTGCCAGCAGCTTAAATTCACCCCTCCACTTT; abundance: .; j_gene: TRBJ1-6; v_gene: TRBV7-2; d_gene: .
CDR3aa: CASSQRGLAGATDTQYF; CDR3nt: TGCGCCAGCAGCCAGAGAGGACTAGCGGGGGCCACAGATACGCAGTATTTT; abundance: .; j_gene: TRBJ2-3; v_gene: TRBV4-1; d_gene: TRBD2
CDR3aa: CASSDGTLVTEAFF; CDR3nt: TGTGCCAGCAGCGACGGGACGCTAGTCACTGAAGCTTTCTTT; abundance: .; j_gene: TRBJ1-1; v_gene: TRBV7-8; d_gene: .
CDR3aa: CASSVEAGDYNEQFF; CDR3nt: TGTGCCAGCAGCGTAGAAGCGGGAGACTACAATGAGCAGTTCTTC; abundance: .; j_gene: TRBJ2-1; v_gene: TRBV9; d_gene: TRBD2
CDR3aa: CASSLARNPPQSGELFF; CDR3nt: TGTGCCAGCAGCTTAGCCAGGAATCCCCCACAGAGCGGGGAGCTGTTTTTT; abundance: .; j_gene: TRBJ2-2; v_gene: TRBV7-2; d_gene: .
CDR3aa: CASSRARMETGELFF; CDR3nt: TGTGCCAGCAGCCGCGCTAGAATGGAGACCGGGGAGCTGTTTTTT; abundance: .; j_gene: TRBJ2-2; v_gene: TRBV7-2; d_gene: .
CDR3aa: CASSFKSPMNTEAFF; CDR3nt: TGTGCCAGCAGTTTCAAGTCCCCCATGAACACTGAAGCTTTCTTT; abundance: .; j_gene: TRBJ1-1; v_gene: TRBV14; d_gene: .
CDR3aa: CASRPGGASTGELFF; CDR3nt: TGTGCCAGCAGACCCGGGGGAGCTTCGACCGGGGAGCTGTTTTTT; abundance: .; j_gene: TRBJ2-2; v_gene: TRBV28; d_gene: .
CDR3aa: CATGTGPISGNTIYF; CDR3nt: TGTGCCACCGGGACAGGGCCAATCTCTGGAAACACCATATATTTT; abundance: .; j_gene: TRBJ1-3; v_gene: TRBV10-3; d_gene: TRBD1
CDR3aa: CASRTGPYEQYF; CDR3nt: TGTGCCAGCCGGACAGGCCCCTACGAGCAGTACTTC; abundance: .; j_gene: TRBJ2-7; v_gene: TRBV6-6; d_gene: TRBD1
CDR3aa: CASSVQGVYNEQFF; CDR3nt: TGTGCCAGCAGCGTCCAGGGGGTCTACAATGAGCAGTTCTTC; abundance: .; j_gene: TRBJ2-1; v_gene: TRBV9; d_gene: TRBD1